These 26 T cell receptor beta chains share one sample of origin, sequenced in a study of shared clonotypes between healthy human individuals. Clones were sequenced by immunoSEQ multiplex PCR, and TCRdb holds only the in-frame ones, with some missing. In the table there are around 2.5 million clones, approximately 93% of which are singletons. Material: naive CD4+ T cells from PBMCs. As to subset: CD45RA+ positively selected. The receptors stem from a man between 18 and 29 years old in good health. Some clones in this sample may be carry-over from other donors' samples.

The chain couples TRBV18 to TRBJ1-3; D possibly corresponds to TRBD1 (5 bases). Trimming pared 3 bases from V and 8 bases from J, leaving 23 bases between. CDR1 KGHSH and CDR2 LQKENI come from the germline V gene. CDR3 size: 17 residues. In DNA, the CDR3 is TGTGCCAGCTCACCCAGGGCCCCAGACAGTCCGATCCACACCATATATTTT. Its translation: CASSPRAPDSPIHTIYF.

J is TRBJ2-6 and V is TRBV7-9; D ambiguous. Germline V gene lookup returns CDR1 SEHNR and CDR2 FQNEAQ (reference sequence). V lost 6 bases and J 2 bases, leaving 11 bases between the germline ends. The CDR3 has 15 amino acids. CDR3 sequence (DNA): TGTGCCAGCAGTCAACTATACCCTGGGGCCAACGTCCTGACTTTC. Residues: CASSQLYPGANVLTF.

V and J are TRBV18 and TRBJ2-7; D not certain. The CDR3 length is 13 residues. Germline CDR1 is KGHSH and CDR2 is LQKENI. V dropped 5 bases and J dropped 4 bases, with 12 bases sitting between them. The CDR3 DNA reads as TGTGCCAGCTCAAACCTGGGTTATTACGAGCAGTACTTC. This translates into CASSNLGYYEQYF.

In regard to this clone: The identical CDR3 is also encoded by other nucleotide sequences in the sample. CDR3 loop: CASSLVGSETQYF. The CDR3 DNA is TGTGCCAGCAGTTTGGTAGGGAGCGAGACCCAGTACTTC. The rearrangement uses TRBV28 and TRBJ2-5; a possible D gene is TRBD2 (5 bases). Per the germline V gene, CDR1 is MDHEN and CDR2 is SYDVKM. The V gene lost 3 bases and the J gene lost 5 bases, with 10 bases spanning the gap. The CDR3 spans 13 residues. The entire variable domain, with the rest obtained from reference TRBV28 and TRBJ2-5, is as follows: DVKVTQSSRYLVKRTGEKVFLECVQDMDHENMFWYRQDPGLGLRLIYFSYDVKMKEKGDIPEGYSVSREKKERFSLILESASTNQTSMYLCASSLVGSETQYFGPGTRLLVL.

The V and J genes are TRBV4-1 and TRBJ1-2; tentatively, D is TRBD1 (5 bases). Germline CDR1 MGHRA, CDR2 YSYEKL. The CDR3 is 15 residues long. V was trimmed by 2 bases and J by 4 bases, leaving 14 bases between them. CDR3 sequence (DNA): TGCGCCAGCAGCCAATACACCGGGACTGTCTATGGCTACACCTTC. As protein: CASSQYTGTVYGYTF.

The chain carries TRBV4-3 and TRBJ2-7, with 13 positions matching TRBD2. The CDR3 is 16 residues long. Germline CDR1 reads LGHNA; CDR2 reads YSLEER. The J segment lost 3 bases and the V segment lost 4 bases, leaving 6 bases of the junction unmatched. CDR3 region: CASSPGLAGLHYEQYF. Here the CDR3 DNA reads TGCGCCAGCAGCCCGGGACTAGCGGGGCTCCACTACGAGCAGTACTTC.

Regarding this clone: One end of the junction varies from germline; a read error may be responsible. This chain links TRBV7-3 with TRBJ1-4, with D maybe TRBD1 (5 bases). Germline V lookup: CDR1 SGHTA, CDR2 FQGTGA. The CDR3 is made up of 16 amino acids. CDR3 protein: CASSLTGTDRNEKLFF. For the CDR3, the DNA is TGTGCCAGCAGCCTAACCGGGACGGACCGTAATGAAAAACTGTTTTTT.

The V and J genes are TRBV5-1 and TRBJ2-3, with 12 positions matching TRBD2. The CDR3 spans 16 residues. Germline CDR1 is SGHRS and CDR2 is YFSETQ. V lost 0 bases and J lost 4; bases outside the gene matches: 3. The CDR3 spells CASSLVLAGGSDTQYF. In DNA, the CDR3 is TGCGCCAGCAGCTTGGTACTAGCGGGAGGCTCAGATACGCAGTATTTT.

Concerning this clone: The sample contains more than one DNA sequence encoding this CDR3. This chain connects TRBV5-1 to TRBJ2-1, with 7 bases that match TRBD1. Germline trimming cut 4 bases from V and 7 bases from J; bases unmatched to any gene: 5. From germline, CDR1 is SGHRS and CDR2 YFSETQ. The CDR3 totals 13 residues. This CDR3 is CASSPSRGNEQFF. The CDR3 DNA reads TGCGCCAGCAGCCCATCCAGGGGGAATGAGCAGTTCTTC. The entire variable domain, with the rest obtained from reference TRBV5-1 and TRBJ2-1, is as follows: KAGVTQTPRYLIKTRGQQVTLSCSPISGHRSVSWYQQTPGQGLQFLFEYFSETQRNKGNFPGRFSGRQFSNSRSEMNVSTLELGDSALYLCASSPSRGNEQFFGPGTRLTVL.

The rearrangement joins TRBV19 to TRBJ1-5; D is uncertain. This CDR3 region has 15 residues. Trimming took 5 bases from V and 0 from J, leaving 11 bases between them. Germline CDR1 and CDR2: LNHDA and SQIVND (reference sequence). The CDR3: CASSSRVDSNQPQHF. The CDR3, as DNA: TGTGCCAGTAGTTCAAGGGTTGATAGCAATCAGCCCCAGCATTTT.

This clone was observed once. This chain links TRBV5-1 with TRBJ2-1, with 7 nucleotides matching TRBD2. J lost 0 bases, V lost 5 bases, and 2 bases had no gene match. This CDR3 comprises 14 residues. Germline assignment: CDR1 SGHRS and CDR2 YFSETQ. The CDR3 DNA reads TGCGCCAGCAGTGCGGGAGCCTCCTACAATGAGCAGTTCTTC. Protein product: CASSAGASYNEQFF.

As regards this clone: Other nucleotide sequences in the sample specify the same CDR3. This rearrangement joins TRBV18 to TRBJ1-2; TRBD1 agrees at 7 bases. The CDR3 extends over 16 amino acids. Germline CDR1 is KGHSH and CDR2 is LQKENI. Trimming cost V 0 bases and J 0 bases; bases outside gene matches: 4. The CDR3 DNA follows: TGTGCCAGCTCACCACCCGGACAGGCCTCTAACTATGGCTACACCTTC. Its translation: CASSPPGQASNYGYTF.

The CDR3 nucleotides are TGTGCCAGCAGCTTGGGGGCGGGAGAATACGAGCAGTACTTC. It yields the protein CASSLGAGEYEQYF. J is TRBJ2-7 and V is TRBV5-4; TRBD2 agrees at 7 bases. After removal of 0 bases from V and 4 bases from J, the junction contained 4 bases not matched to a gene. Germline V gene sequence: CDR1 SGHNT, CDR2 YYREEE (reference sequence). This CDR3 comprises 14 residues.

V gene TRBV30 combines with J gene TRBJ2-1, with 10 bases matching TRBD2. The CDR3 contains 15 residues. CDR1 and CDR2 (germline): GTSNPN, SVGIG (reference sequence). With 0 bases clipped from V and 8 bases from J, the junction kept 7 bases outside the gene matches. The CDR3 protein is CAWSVRLAGIDEQFF. The CDR3, as DNA: TGTGCCTGGAGTGTACGACTAGCGGGTATCGATGAGCAGTTCTTC.

The sample holds one count of this clone. J is TRBJ2-5 and V is TRBV28; 10 bases agree with TRBD1. Germline loops: CDR1 MDHEN, CDR2 SYDVKM. The CDR3 is made up of 18 amino acids. V gave up 0 bases and J gave up 7 bases; unmatched junction bases: 14. The DNA of the CDR3 is TGTGCCAGCAGTTTATGGAGATTGGGACAGGGGACTCCAGGGACCCAGTACTTC. It translates to CASSLWRLGQGTPGTQYF.

Only one count was recorded for this clone. V usage is TRBV6-6 and J usage is TRBJ2-3; D not resolved. Germline V gene sequence: CDR1 MNHNY, CDR2 SVGAGI (reference sequence). V gave up 6 bases and J gave up 0 bases, with 10 bases separating them. This CDR3 is 14 amino acids long. CDR3 DNA sequence: TGTGCCAGCAGGCCATCCTCTAGCACAGATACGCAGTATTTT. Its translation is CASRPSSSTDTQYF.

The chain has TRBV9 and TRBJ2-5; D is undetermined. The CDR3 is 12 amino acids. The V gene's germline CDR1 is SGDLS and CDR2 YYNGEE. V lost 0 bases and J lost 8, with 8 bases in between. In DNA form, the CDR3 reads TGTGCCAGCAGCGTAGCTATGGGTACCCAGTACTTC. Protein sequence: CASSVAMGTQYF.

The chain carries TRBV2 and TRBJ2-7; 9 nucleotides align to TRBD1. V dropped 6 bases and J dropped 2; count of bases not matched to a gene: 8. The CDR3 has 15 amino acids. Germline V CDR1 and CDR2: SNHLY, FYNNEI. CDR3 amino acids: CASSIWGQGPYEQYF. The CDR3 nucleotides are TGTGCCAGCAGCATATGGGGACAGGGCCCCTACGAGCAGTACTTC.

V usage is TRBV5-1 and J usage is TRBJ2-5; 11 bases match TRBD2. The V segment lost 0 bases and the J segment 9 bases; nucleotides outside the gene matches: 7. The CDR3 totals 15 residues. Germline CDR1 is SGHRS and CDR2 is YFSETQ. For the CDR3, the DNA is TGCGCCAGCAGCTTGGCACTAGCGGGGGTGGAGGCCCAGTACTTC. Translating it yields CASSLALAGVEAQYF.

The gene calls are TRBV5-1 and TRBJ1-1; TRBD1 matches 10 bases. The trim removed 4 bases at V and 4 bases at J, leaving 7 bases unmatched. This CDR3 spans 15 amino acids. The germline CDR1 and CDR2 sequences are SGHRS and YFSETQ. DNA for the CDR3: TGCGCCAGCAGCGTGACAGGGGGCATACCCACTGAAGCTTTCTTT. Protein: CASSVTGGIPTEAFF.

This clone was recorded only once. J is TRBJ2-7 and V is TRBV9; 7 nucleotides match TRBD2. Germline values: CDR1 SGDLS, CDR2 YYNGEE. The junction had 8 bases not matched to a gene; V was cut back by 0 bases and J by 5 bases. The CDR3 runs to 15 residues. CDR3 protein: CASSVAAGDENEQYF. CDR3 DNA sequence: TGTGCCAGCAGCGTAGCTGCGGGGGACGAGAACGAGCAGTACTTC.

V is TRBV2 and J is TRBJ2-5, with D maybe TRBD2 (5 bases). Germline values: CDR1 SNHLY, CDR2 FYNNEI. With 6 bases removed from V and 2 bases from J, the gap between germline ends came to 10 bases. The CDR3 runs to 13 residues. The CDR3 is CASSDTRQETQYF. The CDR3, as DNA: TGTGCCAGCAGCGATACTAGACAAGAGACCCAGTACTTC.

V is TRBV6-5 and J is TRBJ2-1; D is uncertain. The CDR3 consists of 15 residues. Germline loops: CDR1 MNHEY, CDR2 SVGAGI. Trimming stripped 6 bases from V and 0 bases from J, with 12 bases between. The CDR3 DNA is TGTGCCAGCAGCCTGACTCGCGGCTCCTACAATGAGCAGTTCTTC. It encodes CASSLTRGSYNEQFF.

In the case of this clone: Different DNA sequences within this sample yield the same CDR3. The rearrangement uses TRBV5-1 and TRBJ2-6, with D possibly being TRBD2 (5 bases). V lost 0 bases to trimming and J lost 0 bases, with 7 bases between them. The CDR3 totals 16 residues. Germline-derived CDR1 and CDR2 are SGHRS and YFSETQ. The CDR3, as DNA: TGCGCCAGCAGCTTGGTGGGGAGCTCTGGGGCCAACGTCCTGACTTTC. Protein product: CASSLVGSSGANVLTF.

The chain links TRBV14 to TRBJ2-7; 7 bases are a match to TRBD2. CDR1 and CDR2 (germline): SGHDN, FVKESK. The CDR3 loop spans 13 amino acids. Trimming cost V 7 bases and J 7 bases; bases outside gene matches: 10. The CDR3 is CASTGAGRGEQYF. The CDR3 DNA follows: TGTGCCAGCACCGGTGCAGGGCGGGGGGAGCAGTACTTC.

The chain combines TRBV7-3 with TRBJ2-1; 7 bases fit TRBD1. V lost 5 bases, J lost 12 bases, and 13 bases stayed unmatched. The germline V gene encodes CDR1 SGHTA and CDR2 FQGTGA. The CDR3 is 14 amino acids. The CDR3 sequence: CASSPNARQGRQFF. DNA for the CDR3: TGTGCCAGCAGCCCGAACGCACGACAGGGTCGGCAGTTCTTC.